The rows below give T cell receptor beta chains drawn from one sample of a study of cytomegalovirus exposure and HLA in healthy donors. Method: immunoSEQ multiplex PCR; TCRdb's copy keeps in-frame clones and lacks some. The sample lists over 150,000 clones; around four fifths were seen once. Sequencing was done on a sample of PBMCs. These receptors all come from a woman between 45 and 65 years old in good health and CMV-seronegative. CDR3s include the opening cysteine and the closing phenylalanine or tryptophan. The D gene is left open where the match is weak. The listing skips clone size in some rows; elsewhere it reads once, few, many or a size class.

v_call	j_call	d_call	clone_size	cdr3_aa	cdr3_nt
TRBV7-8	TRBJ2-1	.	.	CASSLRGRDSLLGEQFF	TGTGCCAGCAGCTTAAGAGGCCGGGACTCTCTTTTGGGTGAGCAGTTCTTC
TRBV4-2	TRBJ2-2	.	.	CASSQGSDGETGELFF	TGTGCCAGCAGCCAAGGATCTGACGGGGAGACCGGGGAGCTGTTTTTT
TRBV4-1	TRBJ1-4	.	.	CASSQAGLWNEKLFF	TGCGCCAGCAGCCAAGCGGGACTGTGGAATGAAAAACTGTTTTTT
TRBV19	TRBJ1-1	.	.	CATSPDGEHTEAFF	TGTGCCACTTCACCCGACGGGGAGCACACTGAAGCTTTCTTT
TRBV6-1	TRBJ2-1	.	.	CASISRQGGEQFF	TGTGCCAGCATTTCCCGGCAGGGCGGTGAGCAGTTCTTC
TRBV6-5	TRBJ2-6	.	few	CASTEYRAGANVLTF	TGTGCCAGCACCGAGTACAGGGCTGGGGCCAACGTCCTGACTTTC
TRBV5-1	TRBJ2-1	TRBD2	.	CASSLPGLAGEFLYNEQFF	TGCGCCAGCAGCTTGCCCGGACTAGCGGGCGAATTCCTCTACAATGAGCAGTTCTTC
TRBV2	TRBJ2-7	.	.	CASSPTYEQYF	TGTGCCAGCAGTCCGACATACGAGCAGTACTTC
TRBV2	TRBJ2-7	.	.	CASSGGVSREQYF	TGTGCCAGCAGTGGGGGGGTTTCACGCGAGCAGTACTTC
TRBV30	TRBJ2-1	TRBD1	few	CAWSEPGTDYNEQFF	TGTGCCTGGAGTGAACCGGGGACAGACTACAATGAGCAGTTCTTC
TRBV9	TRBJ2-7	.	once	CASSQGAPGDYEQYF	TGTGCCAGCAGCCAAGGGGCGCCTGGTGACTACGAGCAGTACTTC
TRBV28	TRBJ2-7	.	.	CASSLLYRGFGSYEQYF	TGTGCCAGCAGTTTATTGTATCGAGGGTTCGGCTCCTACGAGCAGTACTTC
TRBV5-1	TRBJ1-5	.	.	CASRTGDPNQPQHF	TGCGCCAGCAGGACAGGAGACCCCAATCAGCCCCAGCATTTT
TRBV7-9	TRBJ2-7	TRBD1	.	CASSTRDRPSYEQYF	TGTGCCAGCAGCACGAGGGACAGGCCCTCTTACGAGCAGTACTTC
TRBV19	TRBJ2-7	.	once	CASSIVGSSYEQYF	TGTGCCAGTAGTATTGTCGGTTCCTCCTACGAGCAGTACTTC
TRBV19	TRBJ2-2	TRBD1	.	CASSKDSRDRPGFRTGELFF	TGTGCCAGTAGTAAAGATAGCCGGGACAGACCCGGTTTTAGGACCGGGGAGCTGTTTTTT
TRBV9	TRBJ1-6	.	.	CASSPRASGGSPLHF	TGTGCCAGCAGCCCCCGAGCTTCCGGAGGATCACCCCTCCACTTT
TRBV28	TRBJ1-5	.	.	CASSLRERSNQPQHF	TGTGCCAGCAGTTTAAGGGAGAGGAGCAATCAGCCCCAGCATTTT
TRBV29-1	TRBJ2-7	.	once	CSAAGYSSYEQYF	TGCAGCGCAGCAGGCTACAGCTCCTACGAGCAGTACTTC
TRBV6-5	TRBJ2-7	TRBD2	.	CASSYSGGEFYEQYF	TGTGCCAGCAGTTACTCCGGGGGGGAGTTCTACGAGCAGTACTTC
TRBV9	TRBJ2-7	TRBD2	.	CASSPRLAGGLYEQYF	TGTGCCAGCAGCCCCCGACTAGCGGGAGGCCTCTACGAGCAGTACTTC
TRBV6-1	TRBJ2-7	.	.	CATGRKLGDEQYF	TGTGCCACCGGCCGCAAACTCGGGGACGAGCAGTACTTC
TRBV28	TRBJ2-3	.	.	CASSPHTAAQYF	TGTGCCAGCAGTCCTCACACGGCGGCGCAGTATTTT
TRBV18	TRBJ1-4	TRBD1	.	CASSPQSTWTGFREKLFF	TGTGCCAGCTCACCTCAAAGCACTTGGACAGGTTTTCGGGAAAAACTGTTTTTT
TRBV2	TRBJ1-1	TRBD1	.	CASSAGGTENTEAFF	TGTGCCAGCAGTGCGGGGGGGACAGAGAACACTGAAGCTTTCTTT
TRBV28	TRBJ2-1	.	.	CASSPGRGSPYNEQFF	TGTGCCAGCAGTCCAGGACGGGGTTCGCCCTACAATGAGCAGTTCTTC
TRBV5-6	TRBJ2-3	TRBD2	.	CASSFAISGGPTDTQYF	TGTGCCAGCAGCTTCGCGATTAGCGGGGGCCCCACAGATACGCAGTATTTT
TRBV28	TRBJ1-1	.	.	CASSLGRDFEAFF	TGTGCCAGCAGTTTAGGGCGGGATTTTGAAGCTTTCTTT
TRBV5-4	TRBJ1-1	TRBD1	few	CASSLADRAVAEAFF	TGTGCCAGCAGCTTGGCCGACAGGGCGGTGGCTGAAGCTTTCTTT
TRBV5-1	TRBJ1-5	.	.	CASSLEGVSNQPQHF	TGCGCCAGCAGCTTGGAGGGGGTTAGCAATCAGCCCCAGCATTTT
TRBV7-2	TRBJ2-7	.	.	CASSLRVSSYEQYF	TGTGCCAGCAGCTTACGGGTTAGCTCCTACGAGCAGTACTTC